These 29 T cell receptor beta chains came from one sample sequenced in a study of blood T cell repertoires in COVID-19. Using immunoSEQ multiplex PCR, the repertoire was profiled, and TCRdb retains in-frame clones only, with some absent. The sample contains 170,000 or so clones, more than 90% of which appear only once. Sequencing used peripheral blood. These receptors were taken from a man in his fifties with acute or convalescent COVID-19.

This clone was seen more than once but under ten times. The chain employs TRBV6-5 and TRBJ2-7; tentatively, D is TRBD2 (5 bases). In germline, CDR1 is MNHEY, CDR2 SVGAGI. Deletions cut 0 bases from V and 4 bases from J, with 13 bases between. The CDR3 totals 15 residues. CDR3 coding DNA: TGTGCCAGCAGTTACTCGAGGGTTAGCGTGTACGAGCAGTACTTC. Protein: CASSYSRVSVYEQYF.

The CDR3 loop reads CASSGWDSEKLFF. In DNA, the CDR3 is TGTGCCAGCAGTGGATGGGACAGTGAAAAACTGTTTTTT. The chain combines TRBV27 with TRBJ1-4, with TRBD1 matching over 7 bases. Germline V gives CDR1 MNHEY, CDR2 SMNVEV (reference sequence). V lost 5 bases, J lost 7 bases, and 4 bases stayed unmatched. The CDR3 is 13 residues long.

The V gene is TRBV7-9, the J gene TRBJ1-3, with 7 bases identical to TRBD1. Trimming at V came to 5 bases and at J to 5 bases, leaving 6 bases not matched to a gene. The length of the CDR3 is 14 residues. CDR1 is SEHNR, CDR2 FQNEAQ, per germline (reference sequence). CDR3 DNA sequence: TGTGCCAGCAGCCCAGTCAGGGGGAGAAACACCATATATTTT. It encodes CASSPVRGRNTIYF. The full variable domain, rest sourced from reference TRBV7-9 and TRBJ1-3, is DTGVSQNPRHKITKRGQNVTFRCDPISEHNRLYWYRQTLGQGPEFLTYFQNEAQLEKSRLLSDRFSAERPKGSFSTLEIQRTEQGDSAMYLCASSPVRGRNTIYFGEGSWLTVV.

This clone appeared once. V and J are TRBV30 and TRBJ1-1, with D tentatively TRBD1 (5 bases). With 0 bases removed from V and 7 bases from J, the gap between germline ends came to 15 bases. There are 14 residues in the CDR3. CDR1 and CDR2 from the germline V gene are GTSNPN and SVGIG (reference sequence). This chain's CDR3 is CAWSVSAGGVEAFF. The DNA for the CDR3 is TGTGCCTGGAGTGTCTCGGCGGGGGGGGTTGAAGCTTTCTTT.

This clone was seen only once. The chain combines TRBV19 with TRBJ2-6, with 7 bases fitting TRBD2. Looked up from germline, CDR1 is LNHDA and CDR2 is SQIVND (reference sequence). This CDR3 is 15 amino acids long. Germline trimming cut 7 bases from V and 1 base from J; bases unmatched to any gene: 4. Here the CDR3 reads CASTRLASGANVLTF. CDR3 in DNA: TGTGCCAGTACCAGACTAGCTTCTGGGGCCAACGTCCTGACTTTC. Filled out from reference TRBV19 and TRBJ2-6, the complete variable domain reads DGGITQSPKYLFRKEGQNVTLSCEQNLNHDAMYWYRQDPGQGLRLIYYSQIVNDFQKGDIAEGYSVSREKKESFPLTVTSAQKNPTAFYLCASTRLASGANVLTFGAGSRLTVL.

The chain is built from TRBV11-2 and TRBJ2-7; D perhaps matches TRBD1 (5 bases). The CDR3 totals 13 residues. Germline V gives CDR1 SGHAT, CDR2 FQNNGV. V lost 5 bases, J lost 4 bases, and 12 bases lay in between. CDR3 sequence: CASSASGPYEQYV. The CDR3 nucleotides read TGTGCCAGCAGCGCCTCAGGGCCGTACGAGCAGTACGTC.

The J gene is TRBJ2-7, the V gene TRBV10-3, with a tentative D call TRBD2 (7 bases). Germline loops: CDR1 ENHRY, CDR2 SYGVKD. The CDR3 runs to 14 residues. Trimming removed 4 bases at V and 4 bases at J, with 14 bases between. This chain's CDR3 is CAISAGGSGYEQYV. CDR3 sequence (DNA): TGTGCCATCAGTGCGGGGGGCTCTGGATACGAGCAGTACGTC.

The chain is built from TRBV28 and TRBJ1-5; D remains unclear. This CDR3 is 15 amino acids long. V lost 4 bases to trimming and J lost 0 bases, with 10 bases between them. The germline gives CDR1 MDHEN, CDR2 SYDVKM. CDR3 sequence (DNA): TGTGCCAGCAGTTCACACCTTTATAGCAATCAGCCCCAGCATTTT. Translation: CASSSHLYSNQPQHF.

About this clone: Different DNA sequences within this sample yield the same CDR3. This chain links TRBV7-2 with TRBJ2-1, with D possibly TRBD2 on 6 matching bases. The germline V and J ends were trimmed by 5 bases and 1 base, with 12 bases remaining between them. The V gene's germline CDR1 is SGHTA and CDR2 FQGNSA. The CDR3 runs 15 residues. CDR3 amino acids: CASSLGAGSYNEQFF. CDR3 nucleotide sequence: TGTGCCAGCAGCCTCGGCGCGGGATCCTACAATGAGCAGTTCTTC.

The chain joins TRBV3-1 (or the pseudogene TRBV3-2) to TRBJ2-7; D is ambiguous. Trimming cost V 1 base and J 0 bases, with 10 bases left between them. The CDR3 extends over 15 amino acids. Germline V gene lookup returns CDR1 LGHDT and CDR2 YNNKEL (reference sequence). The CDR3 is CASSQVLRSSYEQYF. In DNA form, the CDR3 reads TGTGCCAGCAGCCAAGTTTTGAGGAGCTCCTACGAGCAGTACTTC.

This clone has just one count. V usage is TRBV10-3 and J usage is TRBJ2-5; 8 bases align to TRBD1. CDR1 is ENHRY and CDR2 is SYGVKD in the germline V gene. V shed 6 bases and J 3 bases; nucleotides not matched to a gene: 6. The CDR3 loop spans 14 amino acids. CDR3 bases: TGTGCCATCAGACCCGGGACAGGAGAAGAGACCCAGTACTTC. Its translation is CAIRPGTGEETQYF.

The V and J genes are TRBV10-3 and TRBJ2-1, with TRBD2 matching over 14 bases. The CDR3 runs to 16 residues. V gave up 6 bases and J gave up 5 bases; unmatched junction bases: 6. Germline CDR1 reads ENHRY; CDR2 reads SYGVKD. Here the CDR3 reads CAISSGLAGENNEQFF. The CDR3 DNA reads as TGTGCCATCAGCTCGGGACTAGCGGGAGAGAACAATGAGCAGTTCTTC.

This rearrangement joins TRBV6-2 or TRBV6-3 to TRBJ2-5; possibly TRBD2 for D (6 bases). Trimming left V 2 bases short and J 5 bases short, with 21 bases between. The CDR3 is 17 residues long. Germline values: CDR1 MNHEY, CDR2 SVGEGT. The DNA for the CDR3 is TGTGCCAGCAGTTACACTCACCGACTAGTTTACTCTGAGACCCAGTACTTC. This translates into CASSYTHRLVYSETQYF.

The chain carries TRBV29-1 and TRBJ2-1; perhaps TRBD2 as D (7 bases). Germline V CDR1 and CDR2: SQVTM, ANQGSEA. The CDR3 runs to 13 residues. Deletions cut 7 bases from V and 4 bases from J, with 14 bases between. CDR3 in DNA: TGCAGCGCTGGCCGGGGGGCGTACAATGAGCAGTTCTTC. This sequence encodes CSAGRGAYNEQFF.

The genes are TRBV4-2 and TRBJ1-5, with 9 bases lining up with TRBD1. The ends lost 0 bases at V and 7 bases at J; junction bases unmatched: 4. Germline V gene sequence: CDR1 LGHNA, CDR2 YNFKEQ. The CDR3 sequence is 15 residues long. The CDR3 is CASSQEGTGRQPQHF. DNA of the CDR3: TGTGCCAGCAGCCAAGAAGGGACAGGGCGGCAGCCCCAGCATTTT.

This clone was recorded a few times. The chain links TRBV3-1 (or the pseudogene TRBV3-2) to TRBJ1-2, with TRBD1 as a possible D gene (5 bases). The germline V and J ends were trimmed by 4 bases and 3 bases, with 9 bases remaining between them. Germline V gene data show CDR1 as LGHDT and CDR2 as YNNKEL (reference sequence). The CDR3 covers 13 residues. The CDR3 DNA reads as TGTGCCAGCAGCCCGACAGATTACTATGGCTACACCTTC. As protein: CASSPTDYYGYTF.

The rearrangement links TRBV20-1 to TRBJ2-3; 11 nucleotides align to TRBD2. Germline CDR1 reads DFQATT; CDR2 reads SNEGSKA (reference sequence). There are 15 residues in the CDR3. Trimming took 6 bases from V and 3 from J; bases not matched to a gene: 8. The chain's CDR3 is CSASTSGRLTDTQYF. CDR3 sequence (DNA): TGCAGTGCGAGTACTAGCGGGAGATTGACAGATACGCAGTATTTT.

The rearrangement links TRBV27 to TRBJ2-6; 8 positions agree with TRBD1. Germline CDR1 reads MNHEY; CDR2 reads SMNVEV (reference sequence). The CDR3 loop spans 17 amino acids. V lost 6 bases to trimming and J lost 0 bases; unmatched junction nucleotides: 7. Written as DNA, the CDR3 is TGTGCCAGCAGGGGTGACAGGGGAGACTCTGGGGCCAACGTCCTGACTTTC. It codes for CASRGDRGDSGANVLTF.

The rearrangement joins TRBV15 to TRBJ1-4; TRBD1 matches at 8 bases. The CDR3 contains 15 residues. Germline-derived CDR1 and CDR2 are LNHNV and YYDKDF (reference sequence). V lost 2 bases and J lost 2; bases outside the gene matches: 1. The CDR3 region is CATSRRQGTNEKLFF. In DNA, the CDR3 is TGTGCCACCAGCAGAAGACAGGGGACTAATGAAAAACTGTTTTTT. Combining the CDR3 with reference TRBV15 and TRBJ1-4 gives the whole variable domain DAMVIQNPRYQVTQFGKPVTLSCSQTLNHNVMYWYQQKSSQAPKLLFHYYDKDFNNEADTPDNFQSRRPNTSFCFLDIRSPGLGDTAMYLCATSRRQGTNEKLFFGSGTQLSVL.

The chain uses TRBV12-3 or TRBV12-4 and TRBJ2-7; D is undetermined. V was shortened by 4 bases and J by 0 bases, with 4 bases between the two germline ends. This CDR3 spans 12 amino acids. The CDR3, as DNA: TGTGCCAGCAGTTCCAACTCCTACGAGCAGTACTTC. Protein: CASSSNSYEQYF.

The genes are TRBV7-2 and TRBJ1-1; possible D gene TRBD1, 5 bases. The CDR3 has 15 residues. Per the germline V gene, CDR1 is SGHTA and CDR2 is FQGNSA. With 5 bases removed from V and 1 base from J, the gap between germline ends came to 14 bases. Here the CDR3 reads CASSERGRKNTEAFF. DNA of the CDR3: TGTGCCAGCAGCGAAAGGGGCAGAAAGAACACTGAAGCTTTCTTT.

The chain employs TRBV7-9 and TRBJ2-1; 15 bases are shared with TRBD2. This CDR3 spans 17 amino acids. Germline V gene sequence: CDR1 SEHNR, CDR2 FQNEAQ (reference sequence). Trimming cost V 5 bases and J 7 bases; bases outside gene matches: 9. This CDR3 is CASSLGLAGGLGNEQFF. CDR3 DNA: TGTGCCAGCAGCCTCGGACTAGCGGGAGGGCTAGGGAATGAGCAGTTCTTC.

The chain has TRBV24-1 and TRBJ2-3; 16 bases agree with TRBD2. CDR1 and CDR2 (germline): KGHDR, SFDVKD. J gave up 2 bases and V 1 base, and 11 bases lay outside the gene matches. CDR3 length: 21 amino acids. CDR3 region: CATSDFIPGLAGGPNTDTQYF. CDR3 nucleotide sequence: TGTGCCACCAGTGATTTTATCCCGGGACTAGCGGGAGGGCCCAACACAGATACGCAGTATTTT.

The chain employs TRBV18 and TRBJ2-7; no clear D. CDR3 size: 13 residues. The germline V gene encodes CDR1 KGHSH and CDR2 LQKENI. Trimming took 1 base from V and 2 from J, leaving 6 bases between them. The CDR3 nucleotides read TGTGCCAGCTCACCACGCCGGGCCTACGAGCAGTACTTC. Translating it yields CASSPRRAYEQYF.

The chain carries TRBV28 and TRBJ2-1; 12 bases are a match to TRBD2. Germline-derived CDR1 and CDR2 are MDHEN and SYDVKM. This CDR3 is 15 amino acids long. Trimming at V came to 3 bases and at J to 5 bases, leaving 2 bases not matched to a gene. CDR3 DNA sequence: TGTGCCAGCAGTTTCACTAGCGGGGGGAACAATGAGCAGTTCTTC. It encodes CASSFTSGGNNEQFF.

CDR3 sequence reads: CASKPARTGRNQPQHF. DNA for the CDR3: TGTGCCAGCAAACCGGCCCGGACAGGGCGCAATCAGCCCCAGCATTTT. The gene calls are TRBV28 and TRBJ1-5, with TRBD1 identical over 8 bases. The CDR3 contains 16 residues. From germline, CDR1 is MDHEN and CDR2 SYDVKM. Trimming removed 7 bases from V and 2 bases from J; junction bases left unmatched: 10.

The gene calls are TRBV6-5 and TRBJ2-2, with D uncertain. Looked up from germline, CDR1 is MNHEY and CDR2 is SVGAGI. Trimming stripped 6 bases from V and 4 bases from J, with 12 bases between. The CDR3 is made up of 14 amino acids. The CDR3: CASSTVAGTGELFF. The CDR3, as DNA: TGTGCCAGCAGCACGGTCGCCGGCACCGGGGAGCTGTTTTTT.

V gene TRBV6-5 combines with J gene TRBJ2-7; 7 positions agree with TRBD1. After removal of 0 bases from V and 2 bases from J, the junction contained 4 bases not matched to a gene. Looked up from germline, CDR1 is MNHEY and CDR2 is SVGAGI. This CDR3 region has 15 residues. The chain's CDR3 is CASSYSNRGAYEQYF. In DNA form, the CDR3 reads TGTGCCAGCAGTTACTCTAACAGGGGTGCCTACGAGCAGTACTTC.

The rearrangement uses TRBV7-2 and TRBJ2-5, with 7 bases matching TRBD2. CDR3 length equals 14 residues. CDR1 and CDR2 from the germline V gene are SGHTA and FQGNSA. V lost 1 base and J lost 5; bases outside the gene matches: 4. The CDR3 spells CASSLGTRIETQYF. The CDR3, as DNA: TGTGCCAGCAGCTTAGGGACTAGAATCGAGACCCAGTACTTC.